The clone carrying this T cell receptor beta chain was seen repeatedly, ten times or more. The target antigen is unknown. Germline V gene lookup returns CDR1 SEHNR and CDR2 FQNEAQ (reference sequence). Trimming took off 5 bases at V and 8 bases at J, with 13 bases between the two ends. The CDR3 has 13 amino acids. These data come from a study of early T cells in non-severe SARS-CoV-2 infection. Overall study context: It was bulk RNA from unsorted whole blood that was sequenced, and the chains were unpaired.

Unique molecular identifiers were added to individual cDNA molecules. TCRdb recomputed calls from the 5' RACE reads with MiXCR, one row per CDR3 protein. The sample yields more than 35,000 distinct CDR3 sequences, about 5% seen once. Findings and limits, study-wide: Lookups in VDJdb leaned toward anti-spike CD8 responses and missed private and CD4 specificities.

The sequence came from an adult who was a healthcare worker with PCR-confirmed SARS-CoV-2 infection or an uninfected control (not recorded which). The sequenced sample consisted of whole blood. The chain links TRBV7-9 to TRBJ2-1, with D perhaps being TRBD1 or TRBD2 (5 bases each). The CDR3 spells CASSPPLGDEQFF. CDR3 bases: TGTGCCAGCAGCCCACCCCTGGGGGATGAGCAGTTCTTC. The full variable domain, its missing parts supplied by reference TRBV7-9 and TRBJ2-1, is DTGVSQNPRHKITKRGQNVTFRCDPISEHNRLYWYRQTLGQGPEFLTYFQNEAQLEKSRLLSDRFSAERPKGSFSTLEIQRTEQGDSAMYLCASSPPLGDEQFFGPGTRLTVL.